Shown below are 31 T cell receptor beta chains from a single sample sequenced in a study of CD8+ T cells in alopecia areata. RNA extraction and reverse transcription yielded cDNA as sequencing template. TCRdb's table, derived via immunoSEQ multiplex PCR, lists solely in-frame clones and lacks some. Here the sample spans more than 90,000 clones, approximately 60% being singletons. The sample was CD4+ T cells sorted from blood. These receptors all come from a human donor in good health.

J is TRBJ2-5 and V is TRBV5-1; 13 positions match TRBD2. Germline-derived CDR1 and CDR2 are SGHRS and YFSETQ. This CDR3 has 15 amino acids. Losses at the gene ends were 3 bases for V and 5 bases for J; bases not matched to a gene: 4. In DNA, the CDR3 is TGCGCCAGCAGCTCAGGACTAGCGGGGGCTGAGACCCAGTACTTC. It codes for CASSSGLAGAETQYF. The full variable domain, completed using reference TRBV5-1 and TRBJ2-5, is KAGVTQTPRYLIKTRGQQVTLSCSPISGHRSVSWYQQTPGQGLQFLFEYFSETQRNKGNFPGRFSGRQFSNSRSEMNVSTLELGDSALYLCASSSGLAGAETQYFGPGTRLLVL.

In its sample, this clone was seen a few times. The rearrangement uses TRBV29-1 and TRBJ1-4; D not resolved. The CDR3 consists of 10 residues. The germline V gene has CDR1 SQVTM and CDR2 ANQGSEA. Between the trimmed V and J ends, which lost 7 bases and 8 bases, there was a span of 8 bases. CDR3 residues: CSALSEKLFF. As DNA, the CDR3 is TGCAGCGCCCTATCGGAAAAACTGTTTTTT.

The rearrangement uses TRBV5-4 and TRBJ1-1; weak D call: TRBD1 (5 bases). CDR3 length: 14 amino acids. Germline CDR1 reads SGHNT; CDR2 reads YYREEE (reference sequence). V was cut by 1 base and J by 6 bases, with 13 bases left in between. The CDR3, as DNA: TGTGCCAGCAGCTTGATGCAGGGAGGGTCTGAAGCTTTCTTT. Translating it yields CASSLMQGGSEAFF.

The genes are TRBV30 and TRBJ2-7; 8 bases are a match to TRBD1. CDR3 size: 15 residues. V shed 1 base and J 5 bases; nucleotides not matched to a gene: 10. Germline values: CDR1 GTSNPN, CDR2 SVGIG (reference sequence). As DNA, the CDR3 is TGTGCCTGGAGTGCCGGACAGGGCCCGCCCGACGAGCAGTACTTC. Amino acid sequence: CAWSAGQGPPDEQYF. The full variable domain, in which reference TRBV30 and TRBJ2-7 provide the parts outside the CDR3, is SQTIHQWPATLVQPVGSPLSLECTVEGTSNPNLYWYRQAAGRGLQLLFYSVGIGQISSEVPQNLSASRPQDRQFILSSKKLLLSDSGFYLCAWSAGQGPPDEQYFGPGTRLTVT.

J is TRBJ2-7 and V is TRBV13, with 8 bases aligning to TRBD1. Germline V CDR1 and CDR2: PRHDT, FYEKMQ (reference sequence). The CDR3 runs to 14 residues. V was clipped by 8 bases and J by 2 bases; unmatched bases: 8. The chain's CDR3 is CASSSGQVTYEQYF. The CDR3 coding sequence is TGTGCCAGCTCCTCGGGACAGGTTACCTACGAGCAGTACTTC.

V usage is TRBV29-1 and J usage is TRBJ2-2; unclear D gene. The germline V gene has CDR1 SQVTM and CDR2 ANQGSEA. CDR3 size: 14 residues. V shed 6 bases and J shed 0 bases, with 11 bases lying between them. The CDR3 is CSVTPNPNTGELFF. CDR3 bases: TGCAGCGTGACGCCCAATCCGAACACCGGGGAGCTGTTTTTT.

The table lists this clone with a few counts. The CDR3 DNA is TGTGCCAGCAGTTCGGGGGCAGGAAACATTCAGTACTTC. It yields the protein CASSSGAGNIQYF. This sequence joins TRBV7-8 and TRBJ2-4; D tentatively reads TRBD1 or TRBD2 (6 bases each). The CDR3 extends over 13 amino acids. Trimming shortened V by 6 bases and J by 6 bases, and 12 bases separated the two germline ends. Per the germline V gene, CDR1 is SGHVS and CDR2 is FQNEAQ.

This chain joins TRBV28 and TRBJ1-5, with TRBD1 as a possible D gene (6 bases). Germline loops: CDR1 MDHEN, CDR2 SYDVKM. The CDR3 loop spans 13 amino acids. The V gene lost 10 bases and the J gene lost 7 bases, with 17 bases spanning the gap. The CDR3 nucleotides read TGTGCCAACCGAGGGGGTGTGGGGCAGCCCCAGCATTTT. Protein sequence: CANRGGVGQPQHF.

The V call is TRBV7-8, the J call TRBJ2-5, with 9 positions matching TRBD1. V lost 0 bases and J lost 2; bases outside the gene matches: 4. The CDR3 totals 16 residues. In germline, CDR1 is SGHVS, CDR2 FQNEAQ. Written as DNA, the CDR3 is TGTGCCAGCAGCTTAGCAGGGACAGGGAAACAAGAGACCCAGTACTTC. Its protein product is CASSLAGTGKQETQYF.

The chain employs TRBV28 and TRBJ2-3, with D tentatively TRBD1 (7 bases). The CDR3 has 15 amino acids. Germline CDR1 MDHEN, CDR2 SYDVKM. Trimming pared 6 bases from V and 1 base from J, leaving 14 bases between. This chain's CDR3 is CASRLARGGTDTQYF. The DNA for the CDR3 is TGTGCCAGCAGGCTAGCCAGGGGGGGCACAGATACGCAGTATTTT.

This clone was recorded a few times. The chain is built from TRBV7-9 and TRBJ2-3; D is unresolved. Germline V gives CDR1 SEHNR, CDR2 FQNEAQ (reference sequence). The CDR3 totals 14 residues. The V and J ends lost 2 bases and 8 bases respectively, with 14 bases between them. The DNA of the CDR3 is TGTGCCAGCAGCTTAAGTCCGGATTCCGGTACGCAGTATTTT. The encoded protein is CASSLSPDSGTQYF.

V is TRBV30 and J is TRBJ1-1; 8 nucleotides align to TRBD1. The V gene's germline CDR1 is GTSNPN and CDR2 SVGIG (reference sequence). CDR3 size: 14 residues. Unmatched junction bases numbered 12, after V lost 1 base and J lost 11 bases. Written as DNA, the CDR3 is TGTGCCTGGAGTGGAAGGACAGGGAGTTTGGTGGCTTTCTTT. It specifies CAWSGRTGSLVAFF.

This chain links TRBV7-9 with TRBJ2-7, with D uncertain. Germline V gives CDR1 SEHNR, CDR2 FQNEAQ (reference sequence). There are 15 residues in the CDR3. V lost 0 bases and J lost 2, with 11 bases in between. For the CDR3, the DNA is TGTGCCAGCAGCTTAGCGTGGGCAGACCCCTACGAGCAGTACTTC. Translation: CASSLAWADPYEQYF.

This clone was counted at least ten times. The chain uses TRBV11-2 and TRBJ2-3, with a weak D call TRBD1 (6 bases). V was clipped by 1 base and J by 4 bases, with 18 bases between them. Germline V lookup: CDR1 SGHAT, CDR2 FQNNGV. CDR3 size: 17 residues. For the CDR3, the DNA is TGTGCCAGCAGCTTAGTGGTCATGATCAGGGGCGCAGATACGCAGTATTTT. This translates into CASSLVVMIRGADTQYF.

The rearrangement links TRBV6-1 to TRBJ2-5; no definite D call. The CDR3 is 13 amino acids. Trimming cost V 6 bases and J 1 base, with 9 bases left between them. Germline loops: CDR1 MNHNS, CDR2 SASEGT. The CDR3 region has the DNA TGTGCCAGCAGGACGCAGCGCCAAGAGACCCAGTACTTC. It yields the protein CASRTQRQETQYF.

The chain combines TRBV29-1 with TRBJ2-5; 7 positions match TRBD2. The V gene's germline CDR1 is SQVTM and CDR2 ANQGSEA. Trimming took 7 bases from V and 2 from J; bases not matched to a gene: 13. The CDR3 extends over 15 amino acids. The CDR3 sequence: CSGGSSGAYQETQYF. CDR3 DNA sequence: TGCAGCGGAGGGTCGAGCGGGGCCTATCAAGAGACCCAGTACTTC.

This chain connects TRBV18 to TRBJ1-5; D might be TRBD1 (6 bases). This CDR3 region has 14 residues. Looked up from germline, CDR1 is KGHSH and CDR2 is LQKENI. The V end was cut by 11 bases, the J end by 1 base, with 15 bases between. CDR3 protein: CAGNRGGSNQPQHF. Written as DNA, the CDR3 is TGTGCCGGGAACCGTGGGGGCAGCAATCAGCCCCAGCATTTT.

For the CDR3, the DNA is TGCAGCGTCGTCCTAAGCTCCTACGAGCAGTACTTC. This encodes CSVVLSSYEQYF. The V and J genes are TRBV29-1 and TRBJ2-7; no firm D call. V lost 6 bases and J lost 0, with 9 bases in between. Looked up from germline, CDR1 is SQVTM and CDR2 is ANQGSEA. The CDR3 loop spans 12 amino acids.

This rearrangement joins TRBV21-1 to TRBJ2-7. TRBV21-1 is a recognized pseudogene. The CDR3 sequence is 16 residues long. CDR3 sequence (DNA): TGTGCCAGCAGCAAGGACAACTCAGGGGGGGACTACGAGCAGTACTTC. Residues: CASSKDNSGGDYEQYF.

This clone has only a few counts. The gene calls are TRBV5-1 and TRBJ2-3; the D is unclear. Germline V lookup: CDR1 SGHRS, CDR2 YFSETQ. V lost 3 bases, J lost 4 bases, and 15 bases lay in between. The CDR3 runs to 15 residues. The CDR3 loop reads CASSSLLVSPDTQYF. In nucleotides, the CDR3 is TGCGCCAGCAGCTCTCTACTTGTGAGCCCAGATACGCAGTATTTT.

This clone turned up a few times. The chain couples TRBV30 to TRBJ2-2; 9 nucleotides agree with TRBD1. The CDR3 covers 14 residues. V shed 5 bases and J 7 bases; nucleotides not matched to a gene: 8. CDR1 and CDR2 from the germline V gene are GTSNPN and SVGIG (reference sequence). CDR3 DNA: TGTGCCTGGGCACAGGGGGCGCGAGGCGGGGAGCTGTTTTTT. This translates into CAWAQGARGGELFF. The whole variable domain, filled in from reference TRBV30 and TRBJ2-2, reads SQTIHQWPATLVQPVGSPLSLECTVEGTSNPNLYWYRQAAGRGLQLLFYSVGIGQISSEVPQNLSASRPQDRQFILSSKKLLLSDSGFYLCAWAQGARGGELFFGEGSRLTVL.

This clone has a handful of counts. This sequence joins TRBV18 and TRBJ2-4; weak D call: TRBD1 (6 bases). V lost 6 bases and J lost 9, with 15 bases in between. The CDR3 is 13 amino acids. Germline lookup yields CDR1 KGHSH and CDR2 LQKENI. The CDR3 sequence: CASSEEQGGIQYF. The CDR3 DNA reads TGTGCCAGCTCGGAGGAACAGGGCGGCATTCAGTACTTC.

The CDR3 bases are TGCAGCGTTGGAGGGACTAGCGGGTTGAGCTCCTACAATGAGCAGTTCTTC. As protein: CSVGGTSGLSSYNEQFF. V and J are TRBV29-1 and TRBJ2-1, with 12 bases identical to TRBD2. CDR3 length: 17 residues. Unmatched junction bases numbered 7, after V lost 4 bases and J lost 0 bases. Germline V gene lookup returns CDR1 SQVTM and CDR2 ANQGSEA.

The gene calls are TRBV5-8 and TRBJ1-1, with D perhaps matching TRBD1 (6 bases). Germline V gene lookup returns CDR1 SGHTS and CDR2 YDEGEE. The germline V and J ends were trimmed by 2 bases and 1 base, with 15 bases remaining between them. The CDR3 is made up of 16 amino acids. The CDR3 DNA follows: TGTGCCAGCAGCTTCGCAGCAGGGGCTCCGAACACTGAAGCTTTCTTT. It codes for CASSFAAGAPNTEAFF. Drawing the rest from reference TRBV5-8 and TRBJ1-1, the complete variable domain is EAGVTQSPTHLIKTRGQQATLRCSPISGHTSVYWYQQALGLGLQFLLWYDEGEERNRGNFPPRFSGRQFPNYSSELNVNALELEDSALYLCASSFAAGAPNTEAFFGQGTRLTVV.

The genes are TRBV4-2 and TRBJ1-2; D is ambiguous. Germline-derived CDR1 and CDR2 are LGHNA and YNFKEQ. This CDR3 has 15 residues. With 0 bases removed from V and 4 bases from J, the gap between germline ends came to 12 bases. CDR3 protein: CASSQEGSQSYGYTF. The CDR3 region has the DNA TGTGCCAGCAGCCAAGAGGGCAGTCAATCCTATGGCTACACCTTC.

The V call is TRBV15, the J call TRBJ1-2; D possibly corresponds to TRBD1 (5 bases). The germline V and J ends were trimmed by 0 bases and 6 bases, with 11 bases remaining between them. The CDR3 is 14 amino acids. Germline V gives CDR1 LNHNV, CDR2 YYDKDF (reference sequence). CDR3 loop: CATSREVAQDGYTF. The CDR3 bases are TGTGCCACCAGCAGAGAGGTAGCACAGGATGGCTACACCTTC.

The rearrangement joins TRBV5-6 to TRBJ2-7; 7 bases line up with TRBD2. The CDR3 extends over 15 amino acids. V dropped 0 bases and J dropped 3; count of bases not matched to a gene: 6. Per the germline V gene, CDR1 is SGHDT and CDR2 is YYEEEE. The CDR3 sequence is CASSLVGPGGYEQYF. For the CDR3, the DNA is TGTGCCAGCAGCTTGGTGGGCCCGGGAGGCTACGAGCAGTACTTC.

There are a few counts of this clone. V gene TRBV4-1 combines with J gene TRBJ1-5, with TRBD1 matching 7 bases. The CDR3 has 14 amino acids. Per the germline V gene, CDR1 is MGHRA and CDR2 is YSYEKL. The J segment lost 3 bases and the V segment lost 4 bases, leaving 3 bases of the junction unmatched. The CDR3 loop reads CASSRTGDNQPQHF. CDR3 sequence (DNA): TGCGCCAGCAGCCGAACAGGGGACAATCAGCCCCAGCATTTT.

The rearrangement joins TRBV5-1 to TRBJ2-1; TRBD1 matches at 9 bases. The CDR3 spans 14 residues. The J segment lost 7 bases and the V segment lost 2 bases, leaving 4 bases of the junction unmatched. Germline CDR1 SGHRS, CDR2 YFSETQ. The CDR3 nucleotides read TGCGCCAGCAGCTTACAGGGGGCGCGGAATGAGCAGTTCTTC. It yields the protein CASSLQGARNEQFF.

The sample holds one count of this clone. The chain is built from TRBV5-4 and TRBJ1-2; unclear D gene. Germline V gene sequence: CDR1 SGHNT, CDR2 YYREEE (reference sequence). This CDR3 comprises 15 residues. V was cut by 4 bases and J by 2 bases, with 15 bases left in between. This chain's CDR3 is CASSGPRWENYGYTF. CDR3 bases: TGTGCCAGCAGCGGACCCCGGTGGGAGAACTATGGCTACACCTTC.

The sample holds a few counts of this clone. The chain couples TRBV29-1 to TRBJ2-6; 9 bases match TRBD1. V lost 6 bases and J lost 1; bases outside the gene matches: 4. This CDR3 has 15 amino acids. Per germline, CDR1 SQVTM and CDR2 ANQGSEA. DNA of the CDR3: TGCAGCGTCGGACAGGGGCAGTCTGGGGCCAACGTCCTGACTTTC. Its protein product is CSVGQGQSGANVLTF.